The 3 T cell receptor beta chains presented below share a single source sample, sequenced in a study of regulatory T cells in long-lasting Graves disease. Library construction for TCR beta used iRepertoire HTBI primers and Arm-PCR of CDR3 regions. TCRdb reprocessed the multiplex PCR reads via MiXCR and lists one record per CDR3 protein. The sample includes more than 450,000 distinct CDR3 sequences, around 12% of them seen just once. Time point: newly diagnosed GD, antithyroid drugs for less than 3 months. With RNA extracted from PBMCs as input, the TCR library was made. This sample was also put to use in a study of T cells in Graves' hyperthyroidism and ophthalmopathy.

Sample: peripheral blood mononuclear cells (PBMCs), taken at new diagnosis, from a patient treated with antithyroid drugs. Every receptor here comes from a woman aged 30 to 39 with Graves disease.

The chain recombines TRBV27 with TRBJ2-7; unclear D gene. The CDR3 contains 15 residues. Germline V gene data show CDR1 as MNHEY and CDR2 as SMNVEV (reference sequence). Trimming pared 5 bases from V and 2 bases from J, leaving 16 bases between. The CDR3 sequence is CASSARRTVTYEQYF. CDR3 bases: TGTGCCAGCAGTGCTAGACGGACCGTGACCTACGAGCAGTACTTC.

This clonotype occurred a few times. The V and J genes are TRBV11-3 and TRBJ2-1; 9 bases align to TRBD2. Germline loops: CDR1 SGHNT, CDR2 YENEEA. This CDR3 has 14 residues. Trimming took 6 bases from V and 10 from J; bases not matched to a gene: 10. CDR3 coding DNA: TGTGCCAGCAGTTACCCCGGGACTAGCTACGAGCAGTTCTTC. Amino acid sequence: CASSYPGTSYEQFF.

This chain joins TRBV11-2 and TRBJ1-4; 12 nucleotides match TRBD1. The V and J ends lost 5 bases and 7 bases, in that order; junction bases with no gene match: 5. The CDR3 runs to 15 residues. CDR1 and CDR2 (germline): SGHAT, FQNNGV. The CDR3 DNA follows: TGTGCCAGCAGCCCAAGGGACAGGGGGCCTGAAAAACTGTTTTTT. Its translation: CASSPRDRGPEKLFF.